This section outlines one T cell receptor beta chain sequence together with its context. Its antigen is currently unknown. The sample originates from a study of OX40 agonist ivuxolimab in advanced cancers. About the study: The mean age was roughly 60 years, ranging from about 23 to 79, with 65% to 90% of participants male. Study results and caveats: Patients with a partial response at 0.1-3.0 mg/kg had among the lowest clonal expansion. Expanded clones belonging to CD8+ T cells outnumbered, on average, those of CD4+.

The CDR3 is 13 residues long. Per the germline V gene, CDR1 is SNHLY and CDR2 is FYNNEI. V lost 5 bases, J lost 8 bases, and 2 bases stayed unmatched. Assay used: immunoSEQ multiplex PCR; TCRdb lists only in-frame clones, some missing. This table holds about 95,000 clones, about 85% found once. Autoimmune disease history or systemic immunosuppression led to patients being barred. The source material was CD4+ or CD8+ T cells sorted from blood, sampled in a trial of the OX40 agonist ivuxolimab. The chain uses TRBV2 and TRBJ1-4, with 10 bases fitting TRBD1. The TCR was taken from an adult with an advanced solid tumor such as melanoma, head and neck, liver or kidney cancer. The CDR3 region has the DNA TGTGCCAGCAGTCGGGACAGGGGCGAAAAACTGTTTTTT. It translates to CASSRDRGEKLFF.